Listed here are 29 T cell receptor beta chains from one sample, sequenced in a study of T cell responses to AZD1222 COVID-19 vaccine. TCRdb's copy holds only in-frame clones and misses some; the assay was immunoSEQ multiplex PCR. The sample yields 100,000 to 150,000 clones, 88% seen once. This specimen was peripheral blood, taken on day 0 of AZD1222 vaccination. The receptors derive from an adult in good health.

This CDR3 reads CASSQYGDSGELFF. DNA for the CDR3: TGTGCCAGCAGCCAATACGGGGATTCCGGGGAGCTGTTTTTT. The rearrangement joins TRBV6-5 to TRBJ2-2; D might be TRBD2 (5 bases). Deletions cut 6 bases from V and 6 bases from J, with 14 bases between. Germline-derived CDR1 and CDR2 are MNHEY and SVGAGI. The CDR3 is 14 residues long.

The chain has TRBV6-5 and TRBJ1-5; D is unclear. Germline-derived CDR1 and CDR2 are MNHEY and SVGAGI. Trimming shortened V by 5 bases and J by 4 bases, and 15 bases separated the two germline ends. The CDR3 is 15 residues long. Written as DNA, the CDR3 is TGTGCCAGCAGTCCCGGGAGTGGTCTAAATCAGCCCCAGCATTTT. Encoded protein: CASSPGSGLNQPQHF.

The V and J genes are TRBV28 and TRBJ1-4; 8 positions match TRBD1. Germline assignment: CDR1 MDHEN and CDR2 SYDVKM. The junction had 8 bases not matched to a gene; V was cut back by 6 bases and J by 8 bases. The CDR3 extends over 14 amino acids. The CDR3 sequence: CASSPGQADEKLFF. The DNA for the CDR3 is TGTGCCAGCAGCCCGGGACAGGCTGACGAAAAACTGTTTTTT.

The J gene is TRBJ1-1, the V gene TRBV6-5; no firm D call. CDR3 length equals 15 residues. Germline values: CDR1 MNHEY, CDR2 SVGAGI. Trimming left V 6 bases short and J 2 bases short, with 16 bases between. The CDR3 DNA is TGTGCCAGCAGCCCATTGTCGGCACTTAACACTGAAGCTTTCTTT. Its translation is CASSPLSALNTEAFF.

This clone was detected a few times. CDR3 residues: CASSQGDRGQPQHF. The CDR3 DNA sequence: TGTGCCAGCAGTCAAGGGGACAGGGGGCAGCCCCAGCATTTT. This sequence joins TRBV2 and TRBJ1-5, with 11 bases fitting TRBD1. Trimming cost V 5 bases and J 7 bases; bases outside gene matches: 4. This CDR3 comprises 14 residues. Germline loops: CDR1 SNHLY, CDR2 FYNNEI.

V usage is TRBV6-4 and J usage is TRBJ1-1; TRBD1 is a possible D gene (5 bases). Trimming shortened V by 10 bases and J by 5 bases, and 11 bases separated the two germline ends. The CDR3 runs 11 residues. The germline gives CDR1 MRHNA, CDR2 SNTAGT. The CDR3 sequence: CATRVGTEAFF. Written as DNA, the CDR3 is TGTGCCACCAGGGTGGGGACTGAAGCTTTCTTT.

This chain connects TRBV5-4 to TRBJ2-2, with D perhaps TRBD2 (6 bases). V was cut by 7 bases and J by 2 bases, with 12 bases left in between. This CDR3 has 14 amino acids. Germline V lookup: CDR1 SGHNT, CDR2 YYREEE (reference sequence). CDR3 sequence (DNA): TGTGCCAGCGCGGGGACTCTTAACACCGGGGAGCTGTTTTTT. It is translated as CASAGTLNTGELFF.

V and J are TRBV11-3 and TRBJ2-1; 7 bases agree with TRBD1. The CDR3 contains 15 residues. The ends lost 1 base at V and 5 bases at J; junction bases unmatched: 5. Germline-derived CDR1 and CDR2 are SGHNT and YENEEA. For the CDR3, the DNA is TGTGCCAGCAGCTTAGTAGGGCAGGGGGACAATGAGCAGTTCTTC. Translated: CASSLVGQGDNEQFF.

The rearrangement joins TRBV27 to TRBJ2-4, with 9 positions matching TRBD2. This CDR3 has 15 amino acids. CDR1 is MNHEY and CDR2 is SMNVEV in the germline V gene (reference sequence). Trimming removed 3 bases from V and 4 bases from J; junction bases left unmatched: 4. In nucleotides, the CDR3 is TGTGCCAGCAGTTTCCTAACTAGCGGGAAAAACATTCAGTACTTC. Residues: CASSFLTSGKNIQYF.

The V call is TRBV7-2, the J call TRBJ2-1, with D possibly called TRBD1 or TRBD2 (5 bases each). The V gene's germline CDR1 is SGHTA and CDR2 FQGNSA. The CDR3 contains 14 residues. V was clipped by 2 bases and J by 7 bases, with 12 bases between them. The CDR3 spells CASSLSGPPNEQFF. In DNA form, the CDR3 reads TGTGCCAGCAGCTTATCGGGGCCTCCGAATGAGCAGTTCTTC.

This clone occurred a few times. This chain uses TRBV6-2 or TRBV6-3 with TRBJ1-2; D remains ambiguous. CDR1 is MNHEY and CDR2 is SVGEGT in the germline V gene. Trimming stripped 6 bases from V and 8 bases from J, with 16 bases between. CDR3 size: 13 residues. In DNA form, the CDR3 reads TGTGCCAGCAGCCCGGGAGGGAGTTTGGGCTACACCTTC. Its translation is CASSPGGSLGYTF.

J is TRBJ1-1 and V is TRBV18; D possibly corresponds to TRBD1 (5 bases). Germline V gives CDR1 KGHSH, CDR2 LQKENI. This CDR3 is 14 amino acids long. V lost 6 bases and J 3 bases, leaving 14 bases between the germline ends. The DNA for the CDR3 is TGTGCCAGCTCCCGCGGGGGTCGGGACACTGAAGCTTTCTTT. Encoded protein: CASSRGGRDTEAFF.

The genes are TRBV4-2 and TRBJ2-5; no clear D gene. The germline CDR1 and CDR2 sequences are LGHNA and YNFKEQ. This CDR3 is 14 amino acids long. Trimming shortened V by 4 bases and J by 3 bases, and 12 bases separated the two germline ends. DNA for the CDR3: TGTGCCAGCAGCCGAAAATTGACGGAAGAGACCCAGTACTTC. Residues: CASSRKLTEETQYF.

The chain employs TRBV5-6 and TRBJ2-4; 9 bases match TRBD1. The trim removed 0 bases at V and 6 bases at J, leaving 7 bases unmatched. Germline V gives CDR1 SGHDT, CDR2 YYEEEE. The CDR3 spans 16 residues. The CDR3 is CASSLAGQGGVNIQYF. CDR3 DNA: TGTGCCAGCAGCTTGGCGGGACAGGGTGGGGTAAACATTCAGTACTTC.

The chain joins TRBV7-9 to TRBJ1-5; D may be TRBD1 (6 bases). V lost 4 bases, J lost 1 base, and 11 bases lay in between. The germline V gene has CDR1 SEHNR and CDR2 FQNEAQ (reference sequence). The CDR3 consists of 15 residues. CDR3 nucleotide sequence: TGTGCCAGCAGCTCAGGGGAAGGGAGCAATCAGCCCCAGCATTTT. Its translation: CASSSGEGSNQPQHF.

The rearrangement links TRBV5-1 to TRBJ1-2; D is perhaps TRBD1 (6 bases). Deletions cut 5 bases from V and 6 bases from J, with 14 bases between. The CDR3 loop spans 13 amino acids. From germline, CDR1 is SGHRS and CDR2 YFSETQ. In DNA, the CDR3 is TGCGCCAGCAGTTATCAGGGGACGGATGGCTACACCTTC. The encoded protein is CASSYQGTDGYTF.

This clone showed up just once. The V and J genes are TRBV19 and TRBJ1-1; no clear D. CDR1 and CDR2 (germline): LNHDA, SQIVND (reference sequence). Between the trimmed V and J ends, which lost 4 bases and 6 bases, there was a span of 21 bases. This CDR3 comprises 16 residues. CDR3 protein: CASSNSVRAGRAEAFF. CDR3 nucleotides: TGTGCCAGTAGTAACTCCGTGAGGGCCGGGAGGGCTGAAGCTTTCTTT.

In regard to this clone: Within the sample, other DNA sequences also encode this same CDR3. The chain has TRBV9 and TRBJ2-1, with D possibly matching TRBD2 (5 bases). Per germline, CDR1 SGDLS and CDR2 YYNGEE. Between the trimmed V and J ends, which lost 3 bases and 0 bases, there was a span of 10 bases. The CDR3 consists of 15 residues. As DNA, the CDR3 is TGTGCCAGCAGCGCCGGACGGGGCTCCTACAATGAGCAGTTCTTC. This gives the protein CASSAGRGSYNEQFF.

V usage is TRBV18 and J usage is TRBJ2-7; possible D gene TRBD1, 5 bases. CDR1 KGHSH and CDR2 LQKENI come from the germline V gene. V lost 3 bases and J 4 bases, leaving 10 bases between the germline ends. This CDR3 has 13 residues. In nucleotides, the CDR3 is TGTGCCAGCTCACCCGGACAAATATACGAGCAGTACTTC. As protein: CASSPGQIYEQYF.

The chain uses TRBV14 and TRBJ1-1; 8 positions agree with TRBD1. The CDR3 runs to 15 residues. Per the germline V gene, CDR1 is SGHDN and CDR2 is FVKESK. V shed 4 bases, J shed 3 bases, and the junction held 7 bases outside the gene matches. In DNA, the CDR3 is TGTGCCAGCAGCCCGCTTGGGACAGGCGACACTGAAGCTTTCTTT. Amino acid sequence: CASSPLGTGDTEAFF.

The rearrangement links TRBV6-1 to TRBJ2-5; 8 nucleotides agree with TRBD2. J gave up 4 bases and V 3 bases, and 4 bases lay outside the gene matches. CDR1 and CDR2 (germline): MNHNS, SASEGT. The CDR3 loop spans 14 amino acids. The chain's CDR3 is CASSELSGAETQYF. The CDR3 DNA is TGTGCCAGCAGTGAGCTTAGCGGGGCAGAGACCCAGTACTTC.

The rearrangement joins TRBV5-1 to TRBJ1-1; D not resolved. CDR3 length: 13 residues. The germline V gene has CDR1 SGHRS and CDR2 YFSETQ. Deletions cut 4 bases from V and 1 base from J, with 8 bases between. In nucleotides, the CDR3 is TGCGCCAGCAGCACTCGGGGGAACACTGAAGCTTTCTTT. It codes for CASSTRGNTEAFF.

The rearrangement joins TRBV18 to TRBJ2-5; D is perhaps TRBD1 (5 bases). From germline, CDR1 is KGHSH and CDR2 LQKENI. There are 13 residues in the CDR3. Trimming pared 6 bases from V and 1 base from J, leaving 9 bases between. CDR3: CASSLRGQETQYF. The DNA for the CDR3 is TGTGCCAGCTCTCTAAGGGGCCAAGAGACCCAGTACTTC.

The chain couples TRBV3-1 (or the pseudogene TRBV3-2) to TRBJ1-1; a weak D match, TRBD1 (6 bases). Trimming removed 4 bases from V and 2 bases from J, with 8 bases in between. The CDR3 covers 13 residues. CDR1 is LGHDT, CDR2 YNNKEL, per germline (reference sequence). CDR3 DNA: TGTGCCAGCAGCCGGACAGTAAACACTGAAGCTTTCTTT. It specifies CASSRTVNTEAFF.

The CDR3 DNA sequence: TGTGCCAGCAGTTACAGGGGGCTCGCCGGGGAGCTGTTTTTT. Translating gives CASSYRGLAGELFF. The chain combines TRBV6-5 with TRBJ2-2; TRBD1 agrees at 7 bases. CDR1 is MNHEY and CDR2 is SVGAGI in the germline V gene. This CDR3 has 14 amino acids. V shed 2 bases, J shed 6 bases, and the junction held 3 bases outside the gene matches.

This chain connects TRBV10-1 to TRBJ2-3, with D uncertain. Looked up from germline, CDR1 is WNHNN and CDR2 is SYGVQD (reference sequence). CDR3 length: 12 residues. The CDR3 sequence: CPNPKSTDTQYF. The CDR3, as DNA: TGCCCTAATCCAAAATCCACAGATACGCAGTATTTT.

CDR3 coding DNA: TGTGCCAGCAGCAAACTCCCGACAGGGAACACTGAAGCTTTCTTT. Its protein is CASSKLPTGNTEAFF. This chain connects TRBV5-6 to TRBJ1-1; a possible D gene is TRBD1 (6 bases). Germline-derived CDR1 and CDR2 are SGHDT and YYEEEE. V was trimmed by 4 bases and J by 1 base, leaving 14 bases between them. The CDR3 consists of 15 residues.

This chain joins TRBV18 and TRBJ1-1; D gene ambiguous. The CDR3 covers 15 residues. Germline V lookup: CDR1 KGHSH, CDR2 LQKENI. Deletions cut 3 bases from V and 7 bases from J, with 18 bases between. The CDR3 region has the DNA TGTGCCAGCTCACCTGCCAGGCTAGGCAACTTTGAAGCTTTCTTT. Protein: CASSPARLGNFEAFF.

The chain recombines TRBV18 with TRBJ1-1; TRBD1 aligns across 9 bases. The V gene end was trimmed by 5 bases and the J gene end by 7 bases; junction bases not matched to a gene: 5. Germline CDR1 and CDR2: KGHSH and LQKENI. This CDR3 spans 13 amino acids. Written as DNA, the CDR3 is TGTGCCAGCTCAGCCGGACAGGGGTTTGAAGCTTTCTTT. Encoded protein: CASSAGQGFEAFF.